These T cell receptor beta chains were read from a single sample in a study of stem cell transplantation in POMP-related autoinflammatory disease. Sequencing used immunoSEQ multiplex PCR; TCRdb keeps in-frame clones, though not all of them. The profile shows some 31,000 clones, 80% to 90% of them singletons. The starting material was CD4+ T cells from PBMCs, obtained before stem cell transplantation. The receptor set was obtained from a human donor with POMP-related autoinflammation and immune dysregulation (PRAID). Each CDR3 is given with its conserved first and last residue. D genes are given only for firm matches. Rows may omit the clone size; those that give it use once, few, many or a size class.

j_call d_call v_call clone_size cdr3_aa cdr3_nt
TRBJ2-1 TRBD2 TRBV10-1 - CASSAGTSSYNEQFF TGCGCCAGCAGTGCGGGGACTAGCTCATACAATGAGCAGTTCTTC
TRBJ1-1 - TRBV19 - CASTPGGGRTEAFF TGTGCCAGTACCCCGGGGGGCGGTAGGACTGAAGCTTTCTTT
TRBJ1-4 - TRBV5-5 - CASSLENEKLFF TGTGCCAGCAGCTTAGAGAATGAAAAACTGTTTTTT
TRBJ2-1 TRBD2 TRBV30 - CAWKLAGGRYNEQFF TGTGCCTGGAAACTAGCGGGAGGTCGTTACAATGAGCAGTTCTTC
TRBJ2-7 - TRBV5-1 - CASSPGYEQYF TGCGCCAGCAGCCCCGGGTACGAGCAGTACTTC
TRBJ2-1 TRBD1 TRBV10-1 - CASSDTGTGHNEQFF TGCGCCAGCAGTGATACCGGGACAGGTCACAATGAGCAGTTCTTC
TRBJ1-4 - TRBV9 - CASSVGQGGDEKLFF TGTGCCAGCAGCGTAGGTCAGGGAGGGGATGAAAAACTGTTTTTT
TRBJ2-1 TRBD2 TRBV6-6 - CASSRFQRGYNEQFF TGTGCCAGCAGCCGCTTTCAGCGGGGCTACAATGAGCAGTTCTTC
TRBJ1-5 TRBD1 TRBV27 - CASSLTGTHSNQPQHF TGTGCCAGCAGTCTGACAGGGACCCATAGCAATCAGCCCCAGCATTTT
TRBJ2-7 TRBD2 TRBV2 - CASTLRRGLAGVEQYF TGTGCCAGCACGCTAAGACGGGGACTAGCGGGAGTCGAGCAGTACTTC
TRBJ1-2 - TRBV25-1 - CASSVMGGAYGYTF TGTGCCAGCAGTGTCATGGGGGGCGCCTATGGCTACACCTTC
TRBJ2-1 - TRBV2 - CAGHFSSYNEQFF TGTGCCGGACACTTTAGCTCCTACAATGAGCAGTTCTTC
TRBJ2-2 TRBD2 TRBV5-1 - CASSSTSGRTGELFF TGCGCCAGCAGCTCCACTAGCGGGAGAACCGGGGAGCTGTTTTTT
TRBJ1-3 - TRBV7-9 - CASSYQRPASGNTIYF TGTGCCAGCAGCTACCAGCGGCCGGCCTCTGGAAACACCATATATTTT
TRBJ1-5 - TRBV7-2 - CASSLVPIYSNQPQHF TGTGCCAGCAGCTTAGTCCCGATTTATAGCAATCAGCCCCAGCATTTT
TRBJ2-3 - TRBV6-1 - CASSQSTDTQYF TGTGCCAGCAGTCAAAGCACAGATACGCAGTATTTT
TRBJ2-2 - TRBV5-1 - CASSEFRGLGELFF TGCGCCAGCAGCGAGTTTCGGGGGCTCGGGGAGCTGTTTTTT
TRBJ1-5 - TRBV6-1 - CASSESGWDQPQHF TGTGCCAGCAGTGAATCAGGGTGGGATCAGCCCCAGCATTTT
TRBJ2-5 TRBD2 TRBV7-7 - CASSRGTSGSQETQYF TGTGCTAGCAGCCGCGGGACTAGCGGCTCCCAAGAGACCCAGTACTTC
TRBJ1-6 TRBD1 TRBV5-1 few CASSLRDRANSPLHF TGCGCCAGCAGCTTGAGGGACAGAGCTAATTCACCCCTCCACTTT
TRBJ1-1 TRBD1 TRBV18 - CASSPGQGNTEAFF TGTGCCAGCTCACCCGGACAGGGGAACACTGAAGCTTTCTTT
TRBJ1-2 - TRBV18 - CASSPERRPYGYTF TGTGCCAGCTCACCAGAGCGACGGCCTTATGGCTACACCTTC
TRBJ1-1 - TRBV19 - CASKADSYMNTEAFF TGTGCCAGTAAGGCGGACAGTTACATGAACACTGAAGCTTTCTTT
TRBJ2-2 - TRBV2 - CASSLSGASNTGELFF TGTGCCAGCAGTCTCTCAGGGGCATCGAACACCGGGGAGCTGTTTTTT
TRBJ2-7 TRBD1 TRBV28 - CASSRPRSQGAEQYF TGTGCCAGCAGTCGCCCTCGCTCACAGGGGGCCGAGCAGTACTTC
TRBJ2-3 TRBD2 TRBV19 - CASSLSGVTDTQYF TGTGCCAGTAGCCTTAGCGGGGTCACAGATACGCAGTATTTT
TRBJ2-5 TRBD1 TRBV7-9 - CASSFTGTGGAGETQYF TGTGCCAGCAGCTTTACCGGGACAGGGGGCGCGGGAGAGACCCAGTACTTC
TRBJ2-6 - TRBV5-1 - CASSLEWLVGANVLTF TGCGCCAGCAGCTTGGAGTGGTTGGTTGGGGCCAACGTCCTGACTTTC
TRBJ1-1 TRBD1 TRBV5-6 - CASSFPTGGAEAFF TGTGCCAGCAGCTTTCCAACAGGGGGAGCTGAAGCTTTCTTT
TRBJ2-1 - TRBV29-1 - CSVGRHNYNEQFF TGCAGCGTCGGAAGGCATAACTACAATGAGCAGTTCTTC
TRBJ2-7 TRBD1 TRBV6-6 - CASSYYNPGQAYEQYF TGTGCCAGCAGTTACTATAACCCGGGACAGGCCTACGAGCAGTACTTC
TRBJ2-7 - TRBV19 once CASSMVPSYEQYF TGTGCCAGTAGTATGGTACCGTCCTACGAGCAGTACTTC
TRBJ2-1 - TRBV12-1 - CASSFARQGEQFF TGTGCCAGCAGCTTTGCGAGACAGGGTGAGCAGTTCTTC
TRBJ2-7 TRBD2 TRBV10-2 - CASRREVSYEQYF TGCGCCAGCAGACGGGAGGTCTCCTACGAGCAGTACTTC
TRBJ2-1 TRBD2 TRBV6-1 once CASSDRGRVYNEQFF TGTGCCAGCAGTGACCGCGGGAGAGTCTACAATGAGCAGTTCTTC
TRBJ2-1 - TRBV20-1 - CSAPHNEQFF TGCAGTGCTCCCCACAATGAGCAGTTCTTC
TRBJ1-1 - TRBV5-1 - CASSLAGGMNTEAFF TGCGCCAGCAGCTTGGCCGGGGGCATGAACACTGAAGCTTTCTTT
TRBJ2-7 - TRBV18 - CASSPNWQGKREQYF TGTGCCAGCTCACCAAATTGGCAGGGTAAGAGGGAGCAGTACTTC
TRBJ1-5 - TRBV21-1 once CASSNRVYSNQPQHF TGTGCCAGCAGCAACAGGGTCTATAGCAATCAGCCCCAGCATTTT
TRBJ2-7 TRBD1 TRBV4-1 - CASSPFGTGEQYF TGCGCCAGCAGCCCCTTCGGGACAGGCGAGCAGTACTTC
TRBJ2-5 TRBD2 TRBV28 - CASSSPTSGAFQETQYF TGTGCCAGCAGTTCGCCGACTAGCGGGGCCTTCCAAGAGACCCAGTACTTC
TRBJ2-3 TRBD2 TRBV5-1 - CASSLGRGGTDTQYF TGCGCCAGCAGCCTAGGGAGGGGAGGCACAGATACGCAGTATTTT
TRBJ1-1 TRBD1 TRBV19 - CASSILFGQGGTEAFF TGTGCCAGTAGTATCCTTTTCGGACAGGGCGGAACTGAAGCTTTCTTT
TRBJ2-3 TRBD2 TRBV7-3 - CASSLGGRSGDTQYF TGTGCCAGCAGCTTAGGCGGGAGGTCCGGGGATACGCAGTATTTT
TRBJ2-5 TRBD2 TRBV7-9 - CASNRGLAGGRETQYF TGTGCCAGCAACCGGGGACTAGCGGGAGGGCGCGAGACCCAGTACTTC
TRBJ2-7 TRBD1 TRBV5-1 once CASSLAIGGPYEQYF TGCGCCAGCAGCTTGGCCATAGGGGGCCCCTACGAGCAGTACTTC
TRBJ2-7 - TRBV19 - CASSINSADTYEQYF TGTGCCAGTAGTATAAATTCCGCGGACACCTACGAGCAGTACTTC
TRBJ1-4 TRBD1 TRBV18 - CASSPLTGVGEKLFF TGTGCCAGCTCACCCCTGACAGGGGTGGGTGAAAAACTGTTTTTT
TRBJ1-2 TRBD1 TRBV14 - CASSQVPGTGGYGYTF TGTGCCAGCAGCCAAGTCCCCGGGACAGGGGGCTATGGCTACACCTTC
TRBJ2-5 - TRBV4-1 - CASSQASGSETQYF TGCGCCAGCAGCCAAGCCTCGGGGTCAGAGACCCAGTACTTC
TRBJ2-1 - TRBV6-1 - CASSESGASYNEQFF TGTGCCAGCAGTGAATCGGGGGCCTCCTACAATGAGCAGTTCTTC
TRBJ2-5 - TRBV19 - CASGRGGEWETQYF TGTGCCAGTGGCCGAGGAGGGGAGTGGGAGACCCAGTACTTC
TRBJ2-3 - TRBV5-1 - CASSLPGGRTDTQYF TGCGCCAGCAGCTTGCCGGGCGGTCGCACAGATACGCAGTATTTT
TRBJ2-2 - TRBV29-1 - CSVEEQIAGELFF TGCAGCGTTGAGGAGCAAATTGCCGGGGAGCTGTTTTTT
TRBJ1-1 TRBD1 TRBV5-4 - CASSSGGGDGNTEAFF TGTGCCAGCAGCTCAGGGGGCGGAGATGGGAACACTGAAGCTTTCTTT
TRBJ2-7 - TRBV7-3 - CASRPTRGCSYEQYF TGTGCCAGCAGACCAACGCGGGGCTGCTCCTACGAGCAGTACTTC